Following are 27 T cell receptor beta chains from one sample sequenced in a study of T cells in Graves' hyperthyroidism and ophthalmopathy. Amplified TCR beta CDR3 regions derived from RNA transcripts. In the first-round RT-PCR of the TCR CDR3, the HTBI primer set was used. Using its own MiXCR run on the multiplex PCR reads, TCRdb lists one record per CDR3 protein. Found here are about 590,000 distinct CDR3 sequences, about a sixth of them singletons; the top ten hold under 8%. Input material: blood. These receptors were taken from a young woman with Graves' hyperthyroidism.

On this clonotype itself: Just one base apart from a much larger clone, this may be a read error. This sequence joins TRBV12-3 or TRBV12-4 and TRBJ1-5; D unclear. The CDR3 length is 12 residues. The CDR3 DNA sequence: TGTGTCAGCAGCTTCCTCAATCAGCCCCAGCATTTT. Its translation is CVSSFLNQPQHF.

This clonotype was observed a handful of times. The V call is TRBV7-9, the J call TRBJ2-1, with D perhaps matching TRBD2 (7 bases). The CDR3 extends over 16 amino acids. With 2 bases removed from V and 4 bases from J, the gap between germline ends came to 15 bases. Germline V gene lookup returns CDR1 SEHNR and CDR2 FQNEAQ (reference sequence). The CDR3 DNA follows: TGTGCCAGCAGCTTATCCTCGGGGGGCTTTTACAATGAGCAGTTCTTC. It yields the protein CASSLSSGGFYNEQFF.

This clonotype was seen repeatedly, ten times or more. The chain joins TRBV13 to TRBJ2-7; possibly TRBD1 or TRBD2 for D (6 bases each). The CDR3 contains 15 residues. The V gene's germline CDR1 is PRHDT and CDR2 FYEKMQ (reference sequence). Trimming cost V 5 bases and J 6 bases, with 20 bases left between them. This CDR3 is CASSTQGGQWFEQYF. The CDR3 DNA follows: TGTGCCAGCAGCACACAGGGAGGTCAGTGGTTCGAGCAGTACTTC.

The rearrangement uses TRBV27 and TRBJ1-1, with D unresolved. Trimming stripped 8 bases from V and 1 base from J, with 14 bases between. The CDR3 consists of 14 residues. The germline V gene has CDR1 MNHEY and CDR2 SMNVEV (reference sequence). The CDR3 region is CASSTVTENTEAFF. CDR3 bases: TGTGCCAGCTCGACCGTGACGGAGAACACTGAAGCTTTCTTT.

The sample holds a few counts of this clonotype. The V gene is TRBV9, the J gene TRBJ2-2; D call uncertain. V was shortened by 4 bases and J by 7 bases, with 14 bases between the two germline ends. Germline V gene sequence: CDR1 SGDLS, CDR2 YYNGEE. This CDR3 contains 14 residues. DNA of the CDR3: TGTGCCAGCAGCATCGAGAATTTCGGCGGGGAGCTGTTTTTT. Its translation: CASSIENFGGELFF.

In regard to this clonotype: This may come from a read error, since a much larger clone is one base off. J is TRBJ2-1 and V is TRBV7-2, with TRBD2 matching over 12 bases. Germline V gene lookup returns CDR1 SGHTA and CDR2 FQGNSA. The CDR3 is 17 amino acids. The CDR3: CASSHFPRLAGVGERFF. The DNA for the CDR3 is TGTGCCAGCAGTCATTTTCCACGACTAGCGGGAGTTGGGGAGCGGTTCTTC.

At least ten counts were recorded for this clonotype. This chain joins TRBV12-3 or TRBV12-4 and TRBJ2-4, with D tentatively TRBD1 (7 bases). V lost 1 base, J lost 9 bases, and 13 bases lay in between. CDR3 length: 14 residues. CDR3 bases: TGTGCCAGCAGTTTAGGTGGAGGGGGCGGCATTCAGTACTTC. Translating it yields CASSLGGGGGIQYF.

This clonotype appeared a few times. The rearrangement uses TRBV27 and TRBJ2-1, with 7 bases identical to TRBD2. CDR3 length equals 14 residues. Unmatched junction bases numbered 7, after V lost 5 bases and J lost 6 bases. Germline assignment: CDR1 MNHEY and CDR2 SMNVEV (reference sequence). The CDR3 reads CASSVAGVSNEQFF. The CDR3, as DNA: TGTGCCAGCAGTGTTGCGGGAGTTTCCAATGAGCAGTTCTTC.

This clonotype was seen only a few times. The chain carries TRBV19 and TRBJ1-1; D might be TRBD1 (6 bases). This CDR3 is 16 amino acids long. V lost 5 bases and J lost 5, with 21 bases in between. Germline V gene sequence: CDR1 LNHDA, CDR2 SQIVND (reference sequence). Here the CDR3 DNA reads TGTGCCAGTAGTCCTCGGACAGCCCGGTTGGGAACTGAAGCTTTCTTT. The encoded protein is CASSPRTARLGTEAFF.

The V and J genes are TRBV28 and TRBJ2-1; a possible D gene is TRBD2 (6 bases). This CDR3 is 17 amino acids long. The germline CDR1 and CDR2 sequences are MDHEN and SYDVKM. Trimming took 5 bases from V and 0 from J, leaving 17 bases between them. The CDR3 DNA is TGTGCCAGCAGTCCGCCTAGGGACTCCAGCTCCTACAATGAGCAGTTCTTC. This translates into CASSPPRDSSSYNEQFF.

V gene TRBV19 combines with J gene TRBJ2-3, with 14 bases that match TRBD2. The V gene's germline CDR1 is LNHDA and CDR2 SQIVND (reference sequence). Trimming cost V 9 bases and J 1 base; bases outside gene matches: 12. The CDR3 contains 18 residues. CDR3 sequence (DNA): TGTGCCAGACTGACTAGCGGGAGGGCCCCGGGGGGCACAGATACGCAGTATTTT. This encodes CARLTSGRAPGGTDTQYF.

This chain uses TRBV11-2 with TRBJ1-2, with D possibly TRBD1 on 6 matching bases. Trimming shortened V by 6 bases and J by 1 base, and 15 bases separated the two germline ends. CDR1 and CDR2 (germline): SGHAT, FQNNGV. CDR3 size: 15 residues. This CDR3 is CASRGGFAVNYGYTF. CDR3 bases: TGTGCCAGCAGAGGGGGATTTGCGGTTAACTATGGCTACACCTTC.

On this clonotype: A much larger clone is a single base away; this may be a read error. The CDR3 sequence: CSVANRLGLARETQYF. CDR3 nucleotide sequence: TGCAGCGTTGCCAATAGACTGGGACTAGCTAGGGAGACCCAGTACTTC. V and J are TRBV29-1 and TRBJ2-5; 9 bases align to TRBD2. J was trimmed by 5 bases and V by 4 bases; bases with no gene match: 14. Germline assignment: CDR1 SQVTM and CDR2 ANQGSEA. The CDR3 is made up of 16 amino acids. Based on the CDR3 plus reference TRBV29-1 and TRBJ2-5, the full variable domain is SAVISQKPSRDICQRGTSLTIQCQVDSQVTMMFWYRQQPGQSLTLIATANQGSEATYESGFVIDKFPISRPNLTFSTLTVSNMSPEDSSIYLCSVANRLGLARETQYFGPGTRLLVL.

CDR3: CASSTRDRGNEKLFF. The CDR3 DNA is TGTGCCAGCAGCACCCGGGACAGGGGGAATGAAAAACTGTTTTTT. The rearrangement uses TRBV7-9 and TRBJ1-4, with 11 bases matching TRBD1. CDR3 length equals 15 residues. The V and J ends lost 5 bases and 5 bases, in that order; junction bases with no gene match: 4. Looked up from germline, CDR1 is SEHNR and CDR2 is FQNEAQ (reference sequence).

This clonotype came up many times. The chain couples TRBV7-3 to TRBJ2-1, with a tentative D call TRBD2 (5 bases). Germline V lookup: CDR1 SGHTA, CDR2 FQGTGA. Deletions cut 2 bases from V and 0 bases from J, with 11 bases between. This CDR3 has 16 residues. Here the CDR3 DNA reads TGTGCCAGCAGCTTATGGGGAGCGAGCTCCTACAATGAGCAGTTCTTC. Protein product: CASSLWGASSYNEQFF. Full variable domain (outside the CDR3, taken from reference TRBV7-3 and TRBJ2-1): GAGVSQTPSNKVTEKGKYVELRCDPISGHTALYWYRQSLGQGPEFLIYFQGTGAADDSGLPNDRFFAVRPEGSVSTLKIQRTERGDSAVYLCASSLWGASSYNEQFFGPGTRLTVL.

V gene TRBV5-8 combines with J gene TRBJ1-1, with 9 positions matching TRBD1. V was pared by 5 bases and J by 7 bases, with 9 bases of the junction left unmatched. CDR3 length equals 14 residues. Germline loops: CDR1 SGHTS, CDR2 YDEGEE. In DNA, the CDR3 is TGTGCCAGCAGACCCAGGGACAGGGAGGATGAAGCTTTCTTT. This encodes CASRPRDREDEAFF.

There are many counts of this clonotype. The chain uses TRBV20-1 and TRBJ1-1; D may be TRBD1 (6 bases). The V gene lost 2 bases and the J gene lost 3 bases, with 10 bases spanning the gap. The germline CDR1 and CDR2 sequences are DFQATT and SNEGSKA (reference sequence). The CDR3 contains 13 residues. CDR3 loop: CSARTGRDTEAFF. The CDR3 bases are TGCAGTGCTAGAACAGGGAGGGACACTGAAGCTTTCTTT.

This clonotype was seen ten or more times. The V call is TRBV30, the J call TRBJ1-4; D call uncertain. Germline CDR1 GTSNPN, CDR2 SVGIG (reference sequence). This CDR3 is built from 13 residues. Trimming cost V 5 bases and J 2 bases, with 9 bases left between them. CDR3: CAWSRATNEKLFF. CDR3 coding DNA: TGTGCCTGGTCGCGGGCCACTAATGAAAAACTGTTTTTT.

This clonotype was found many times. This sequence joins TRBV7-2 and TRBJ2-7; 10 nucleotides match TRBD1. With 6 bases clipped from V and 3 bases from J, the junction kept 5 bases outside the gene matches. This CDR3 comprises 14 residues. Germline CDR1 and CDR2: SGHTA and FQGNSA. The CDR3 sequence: CASSTWTGGYEQYF. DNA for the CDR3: TGTGCCAGCAGTACATGGACAGGGGGCTACGAGCAGTACTTC.

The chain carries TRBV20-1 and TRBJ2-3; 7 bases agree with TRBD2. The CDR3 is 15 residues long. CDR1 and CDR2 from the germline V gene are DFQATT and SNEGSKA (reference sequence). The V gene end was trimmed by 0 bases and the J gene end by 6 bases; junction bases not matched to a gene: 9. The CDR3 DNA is TGCAGTGCTAGAGATTTCGCGGGAGTCGGGGATACGCAGTATTTT. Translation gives CSARDFAGVGDTQYF.

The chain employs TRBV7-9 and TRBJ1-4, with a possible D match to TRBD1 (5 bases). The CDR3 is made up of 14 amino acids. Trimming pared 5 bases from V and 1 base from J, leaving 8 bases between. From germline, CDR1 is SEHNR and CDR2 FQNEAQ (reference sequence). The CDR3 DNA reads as TGTGCCAGCAGCGCGACAGTAACTAATGAAAAACTGTTTTTT. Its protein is CASSATVTNEKLFF.

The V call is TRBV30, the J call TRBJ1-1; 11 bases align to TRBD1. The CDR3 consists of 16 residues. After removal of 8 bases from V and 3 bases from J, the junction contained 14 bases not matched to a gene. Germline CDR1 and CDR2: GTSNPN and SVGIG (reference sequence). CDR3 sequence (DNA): TGTGCCGCCTCCGGGACAGGGGGTACGTGGGACACTGAAGCTTTCTTT. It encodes CAASGTGGTWDTEAFF.

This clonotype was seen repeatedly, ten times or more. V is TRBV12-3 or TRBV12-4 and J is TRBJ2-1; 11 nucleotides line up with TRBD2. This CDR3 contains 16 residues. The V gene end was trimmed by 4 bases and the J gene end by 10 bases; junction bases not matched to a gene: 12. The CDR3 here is CASSSRTSGLRREQFF. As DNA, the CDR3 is TGTGCCAGCAGTTCTCGGACTAGCGGGTTGAGAAGGGAGCAGTTCTTC.

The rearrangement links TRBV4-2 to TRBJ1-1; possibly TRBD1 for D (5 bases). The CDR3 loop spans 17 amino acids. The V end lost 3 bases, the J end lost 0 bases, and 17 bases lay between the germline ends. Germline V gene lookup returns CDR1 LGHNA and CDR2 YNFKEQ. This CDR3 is CASSHYVAGRMNTEAFF. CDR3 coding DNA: TGTGCCAGCAGCCATTATGTCGCAGGGCGGATGAACACTGAAGCTTTCTTT.

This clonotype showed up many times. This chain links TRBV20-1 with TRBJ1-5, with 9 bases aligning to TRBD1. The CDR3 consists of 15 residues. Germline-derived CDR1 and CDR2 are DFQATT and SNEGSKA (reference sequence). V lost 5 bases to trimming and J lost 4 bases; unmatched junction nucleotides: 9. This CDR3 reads CSAFETGGGNQPQHF. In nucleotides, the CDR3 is TGCAGTGCTTTCGAGACAGGGGGTGGAAATCAGCCCCAGCATTTT.

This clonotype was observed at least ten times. This chain's CDR3 is CASSPLDVAGGRDTQYF. In DNA, the CDR3 is TGTGCCAGCAGCCCCCTGGACGTGGCAGGGGGTAGGGATACGCAGTATTTT. The V and J genes are TRBV7-9 and TRBJ2-3; 7 bases are a match to TRBD1. The CDR3 is 17 amino acids. CDR1 and CDR2 (germline): SEHNR, FQNEAQ (reference sequence). Trimming took 5 bases from V and 6 from J; bases not matched to a gene: 17.

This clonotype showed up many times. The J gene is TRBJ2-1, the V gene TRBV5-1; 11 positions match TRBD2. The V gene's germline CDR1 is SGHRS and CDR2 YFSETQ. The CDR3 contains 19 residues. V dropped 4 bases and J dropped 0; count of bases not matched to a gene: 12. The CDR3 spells CASSDLGLAGVGSYNEQFF. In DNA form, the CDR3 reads TGCGCCAGCAGCGACCTCGGACTAGCGGGTGTAGGCTCCTACAATGAGCAGTTCTTC.